A single sample gave rise to the 28 T cell receptor beta chains below, sequenced in a study of cytomegalovirus exposure and HLA in healthy donors. PCR primers comprised 60 Vbeta and 13 Jbeta primers. Libraries were prepared by immunoSEQ multiplex PCR; TCRdb keeps only in-frame clonotypes and omits some of them. This sample has about 130,000 clones; more than 60% occur once, and the top ten carry approximately 2%. Source material: PBMCs. Source of these receptors: a woman between 40 and 55 years old in good health and CMV-seropositive.

The rearrangement links TRBV7-6 to TRBJ1-4; tentative D call: TRBD1 (5 bases). Trimming removed 2 bases at V and 0 bases at J, with 13 bases between. This CDR3 spans 17 amino acids. From germline, CDR1 is SGHVS and CDR2 FNYEAQ. DNA of the CDR3: TGTGCCAGCAGCTTAAGCCAGGGATTTACAACTAATGAAAAACTGTTTTTT. It encodes CASSLSQGFTTNEKLFF. Full variable domain (remainder filled in from reference TRBV7-6 and TRBJ1-4): GAGVSQSPRYKVTKRGQDVALRCDPISGHVSLYWYRQALGQGPEFLTYFNYEAQQDKSGLPNDRFSAERPEGSISTLTIQRTEQRDSAMYRCASSLSQGFTTNEKLFFGSGTQLSVL.

The chain recombines TRBV9 with TRBJ2-5, with D unclear. This CDR3 is 13 amino acids long. Per the germline V gene, CDR1 is SGDLS and CDR2 is YYNGEE. The V end lost 4 bases, the J end lost 2 bases, and 9 bases lay between the germline ends. Here the CDR3 reads CASSSPPQETQYF. CDR3 DNA sequence: TGTGCCAGCAGCTCCCCCCCGCAAGAGACCCAGTACTTC.

This clone was seen only once. The V gene is TRBV6-4, the J gene TRBJ2-7; TRBD1 matches at 7 bases. Trimming cost V 2 bases and J 11 bases; bases outside gene matches: 12. This CDR3 has 14 residues. In germline, CDR1 is MRHNA, CDR2 SNTAGT. This CDR3 is CASSDGWGQTFEYF. CDR3 DNA: TGTGCCAGCAGTGACGGTTGGGGACAGACTTTCGAGTACTTC.

V gene TRBV7-2 combines with J gene TRBJ1-1, with D possibly TRBD1 on 6 matching bases. The CDR3 has 15 residues. In germline, CDR1 is SGHTA, CDR2 FQGNSA. Trimming removed 1 base from V and 11 bases from J, with 20 bases in between. CDR3 sequence: CASSLDNTGISSAFF. The CDR3, as DNA: TGTGCCAGCAGCTTAGACAATACAGGGATCTCGTCGGCTTTCTTT.

This chain connects TRBV5-6 to TRBJ2-5; D unclear. The CDR3 loop spans 13 amino acids. Looked up from germline, CDR1 is SGHDT and CDR2 is YYEEEE. Trimming pared 3 bases from V and 5 bases from J, leaving 11 bases between. The CDR3 region is CASSYGYSETQYF. CDR3 sequence (DNA): TGTGCCAGCAGCTACGGTTACTCGGAGACCCAGTACTTC. The whole variable domain, remainder taken from reference TRBV5-6 and TRBJ2-5, is DAGVTQSPTHLIKTRGQQVTLRCSPKSGHDTVSWYQQALGQGPQFIFQYYEEEERQRGNFPDRFSGHQFPNYSSELNVNALLLGDSALYLCASSYGYSETQYFGPGTRLLVL.

The chain employs TRBV5-6 and TRBJ2-5, with TRBD2 identical over 7 bases. Germline CDR1 and CDR2: SGHDT and YYEEEE. The trim removed 0 bases at V and 5 bases at J, leaving 10 bases unmatched. The CDR3 covers 16 residues. The CDR3 sequence: CASSLERRTSYETQYF. The CDR3 DNA is TGTGCCAGCAGCTTGGAGCGGAGGACTAGTTATGAGACCCAGTACTTC.

The genes are TRBV4-2 and TRBJ2-3; 13 bases are a match to TRBD2. V shed 4 bases and J 0 bases; nucleotides not matched to a gene: 7. The CDR3 extends over 18 amino acids. CDR1 is LGHNA, CDR2 YNFKEQ, per germline. CDR3 in amino acids: CASSRGLAGDTSTDTQYF. In nucleotides, the CDR3 is TGTGCCAGCAGCCGCGGACTAGCGGGGGATACTAGCACAGATACGCAGTATTTT.

V usage is TRBV5-1 and J usage is TRBJ2-5; TRBD2 matches 10 bases. Germline V gene sequence: CDR1 SGHRS, CDR2 YFSETQ. The CDR3 runs to 15 residues. The junction had 6 bases not matched to a gene; V was cut back by 2 bases and J by 5 bases. CDR3 region: CASSFQLAGRETQYF. For the CDR3, the DNA is TGCGCCAGCAGCTTCCAACTAGCGGGACGGGAGACCCAGTACTTC.

This rearrangement joins TRBV28 to TRBJ2-7; the match to TRBD2 covers 13 bases. The junction had 2 bases not matched to a gene; V was cut back by 6 bases and J by 0 bases. Germline values: CDR1 MDHEN, CDR2 SYDVKM. This CDR3 region has 15 residues. The CDR3 nucleotides read TGTGCCAGCAGCCGGACTAGCGGGGGCTCCTACGAGCAGTACTTC. The encoded protein is CASSRTSGGSYEQYF.

The chain joins TRBV30 to TRBJ1-2; D gene ambiguous. Trimming shortened V by 2 bases and J by 1 base, and 14 bases separated the two germline ends. There are 15 residues in the CDR3. The germline V gene has CDR1 GTSNPN and CDR2 SVGIG (reference sequence). The CDR3 DNA reads TGTGCCTGGAGTTTTCCCCGGCGGAGTAACTATGGCTACACCTTC. It yields the protein CAWSFPRRSNYGYTF.

This clone was seen more than once but under ten times. The chain uses TRBV30 and TRBJ2-1; TRBD2 matches at 7 bases. Germline V gene data show CDR1 as GTSNPN and CDR2 as SVGIG (reference sequence). V lost 0 bases, J lost 15 bases, and 14 bases stayed unmatched. The CDR3 covers 14 residues. The CDR3 DNA follows: TGTGCCTGGAGTGTACACTCGGGGAGGGGTGGTCTGTTCTTC. The encoded protein is CAWSVHSGRGGLFF.

Turning to this clone: One junction end does not reproduce the germline sequence, and a read error may be involved. The rearrangement uses TRBV7-9 and TRBJ2-3, with 9 bases identical to TRBD1. Looked up from germline, CDR1 is SEHNR and CDR2 is FQNEAQ (reference sequence). This CDR3 is built from 13 residues. CDR3 in DNA: TGTTCCAGCAGCAACAAGGGGACAGGGTACCAGTATTTT. It translates to CSSSNKGTGYQYF. The complete variable domain, with remaining parts taken from reference TRBV7-9 and TRBJ2-3, reads DTGVSQNPRHKITKRGQNVTFRCDPISEHNRLYWYRQTLGQGPEFLTYFQNEAQLEKSRLLSDRFSAERPKGSFSTLEIQRTEQGDSAMYLCSSSNKGTGYQYFGPGTRLTVL.

This clone showed up just once. This chain links TRBV11-2 with TRBJ1-2, with 10 positions matching TRBD1. Germline V gene sequence: CDR1 SGHAT, CDR2 FQNNGV. The CDR3 has 14 residues. V lost 3 bases to trimming and J lost 2 bases; unmatched junction nucleotides: 0. The CDR3 reads CASSLGQGNYGYTF. CDR3 DNA sequence: TGTGCCAGCAGCTTGGGACAGGGGAACTATGGCTACACCTTC.

In its sample, this clone was seen once. The chain recombines TRBV7-2 with TRBJ1-2; 8 nucleotides line up with TRBD1. V was clipped by 5 bases and J by 0 bases; unmatched bases: 8. From germline, CDR1 is SGHTA and CDR2 FQGNSA. CDR3 length: 16 amino acids. The CDR3 DNA is TGTGCCAGCAGCGCCGACAGGGGTGTCGCTAACTATGGCTACACCTTC. The encoded protein is CASSADRGVANYGYTF.

CDR3: CASRAILQGINQPQHF. CDR3 in DNA: TGTGCCAGCAGGGCCATCTTACAGGGAATAAATCAGCCCCAGCATTTT. The V call is TRBV6-6, the J call TRBJ1-5; maybe TRBD1 (6 bases). Germline values: CDR1 MNHNY, CDR2 SVGAGI (reference sequence). V was cut by 6 bases and J by 4 bases, with 19 bases left in between. The CDR3 is 16 residues long.

V usage is TRBV29-1 and J usage is TRBJ1-1; maybe TRBD1 (5 bases). This CDR3 contains 13 residues. Germline V gene sequence: CDR1 SQVTM, CDR2 ANQGSEA. V was pared by 7 bases and J by 0 bases, with 12 bases between. CDR3 loop: CSARGGVNTEAFF. The CDR3 bases are TGCAGCGCCCGGGGGGGGGTGAACACTGAAGCTTTCTTT. The full variable domain, in which reference TRBV29-1 and TRBJ1-1 provide the parts outside the CDR3, is SAVISQKPSRDICQRGTSLTIQCQVDSQVTMMFWYRQQPGQSLTLIATANQGSEATYESGFVIDKFPISRPNLTFSTLTVSNMSPEDSSIYLCSARGGVNTEAFFGQGTRLTVV.

The CDR3 region is CASSLAAGRYEQYF. The CDR3 DNA reads as TGCGCCAGCAGCTTGGCCGCAGGGCGCTACGAGCAGTACTTC. The chain is built from TRBV5-1 and TRBJ2-7; TRBD1 might be the D (5 bases). From germline, CDR1 is SGHRS and CDR2 YFSETQ. This CDR3 contains 14 residues. Trimming left V 0 bases short and J 3 bases short, with 10 bases between.

V gene TRBV2 combines with J gene TRBJ2-7; 8 bases align to TRBD2. CDR1 is SNHLY and CDR2 is FYNNEI in the germline V gene. V shed 7 bases, J shed 9 bases, and the junction held 8 bases outside the gene matches. The CDR3 covers 12 residues. In DNA, the CDR3 is TGTGCCAGCAAGGTGGGGACTAGTCGGCAGTACTTC. The encoded protein is CASKVGTSRQYF.

There are a few counts of this clone. The chain uses TRBV5-4 and TRBJ2-1; 9 nucleotides line up with TRBD2. Germline V CDR1 and CDR2: SGHNT, YYREEE (reference sequence). The CDR3 sequence is 16 residues long. V dropped 3 bases and J dropped 0; count of bases not matched to a gene: 4. CDR3 residues: CASSSISGGSYNEQFF. The CDR3 DNA follows: TGTGCCAGCAGCTCAATTAGCGGGGGCTCCTACAATGAGCAGTTCTTC.

Written as DNA, the CDR3 is TGCAGCGTCCCCGTTTCCACCCTAAACCCAAACTATGGCTACACCTTC. It codes for CSVPVSTLNPNYGYTF. The chain carries TRBV29-1 and TRBJ1-2; D gene ambiguous. This CDR3 is built from 16 residues. V was pared by 6 bases and J by 2 bases, with 22 bases between. The V gene's germline CDR1 is SQVTM and CDR2 ANQGSEA.

This chain uses TRBV7-2 with TRBJ1-6; no definite D call. In germline, CDR1 is SGHTA, CDR2 FQGNSA. This CDR3 spans 12 amino acids. The V and J ends lost 4 bases and 14 bases respectively, with 12 bases between them. As DNA, the CDR3 is TGTGCCAGCAGCTCGGCCTCGCTAGCCCTCCACTTT. It encodes CASSSASLALHF. The whole variable domain, filled in from reference TRBV7-2 and TRBJ1-6, reads GAGVSQSPSNKVTEKGKDVELRCDPISGHTALYWYRQSLGQGLEFLIYFQGNSAPDKSGLPSDRFSAERTGGSVSTLTIQRTQQEDSAVYLCASSSASLALHFGNGTRLTVT.

This clone appeared a single time. The chain employs TRBV19 and TRBJ1-5; 9 bases are shared with TRBD1. The CDR3 totals 15 residues. The V gene's germline CDR1 is LNHDA and CDR2 SQIVND (reference sequence). V lost 4 bases to trimming and J lost 2 bases; unmatched junction nucleotides: 3. CDR3 in amino acids: CASSKGQGGNQPQHF. In DNA, the CDR3 is TGTGCCAGTAGTAAGGGACAGGGTGGCAATCAGCCCCAGCATTTT.

The V gene is TRBV9, the J gene TRBJ1-3; D ambiguous. The V end lost 0 bases, the J end lost 1 base, and 11 bases lay between the germline ends. The CDR3 runs to 16 residues. The germline CDR1 and CDR2 sequences are SGDLS and YYNGEE. The CDR3 reads CASSVGEGTSGNTIYF. The DNA for the CDR3 is TGTGCCAGCAGCGTAGGTGAGGGTACGTCTGGAAACACCATATATTTT. Variable domain in full (rest from reference TRBV9 and TRBJ1-3): DSGVTQTPKHLITATGQRVTLRCSPRSGDLSVYWYQQSLDQGLQFLIQYYNGEERAKGNILERFSAQQFPDLHSELNLSSLELGDSALYFCASSVGEGTSGNTIYFGEGSWLTVV.

The chain joins TRBV30 to TRBJ2-1; 8 bases are shared with TRBD1. The CDR3 covers 13 residues. Looked up from germline, CDR1 is GTSNPN and CDR2 is SVGIG (reference sequence). Losses at the gene ends were 1 base for V and 11 bases for J; bases not matched to a gene: 7. Here the CDR3 DNA reads TGTGCCTGGAGTGCACACCGACAGGGGAAGCAGTTCTTC. It specifies CAWSAHRQGKQFF.

The rearrangement uses TRBV27 and TRBJ1-4; TRBD1 matches 11 bases. Germline V gene sequence: CDR1 MNHEY, CDR2 SMNVEV (reference sequence). The CDR3 sequence is 15 residues long. Germline trimming cut 6 bases from V and 7 bases from J; bases unmatched to any gene: 7. CDR3: CASRRTGGGGEKLFF. The CDR3 DNA reads as TGTGCCAGCAGACGGACAGGGGGCGGCGGTGAAAAACTGTTTTTT.

This rearrangement joins TRBV2 to TRBJ2-1; the match to TRBD1 covers 7 bases. The CDR3 spans 17 residues. The trim removed 4 bases at V and 0 bases at J, leaving 9 bases unmatched. CDR1 is SNHLY and CDR2 is FYNNEI in the germline V gene. In DNA form, the CDR3 reads TGTGCCAGCAGTGGACAGGGTACCCTGAGCTCCTACAATGAGCAGTTCTTC. Amino acid sequence: CASSGQGTLSSYNEQFF.

This clone was picked up a small number of times. The V call is TRBV5-6, the J call TRBJ1-1; the D gene is possibly TRBD1 (6 bases). In germline, CDR1 is SGHDT, CDR2 YYEEEE. Trimming shortened V by 4 bases and J by 0 bases, and 10 bases separated the two germline ends. The CDR3 extends over 14 amino acids. The CDR3 DNA is TGTGCCAGCAGCCCGGGACACATGAACACTGAAGCTTTCTTT. Amino acids: CASSPGHMNTEAFF.

The CDR3 bases are TGTGCCTGGACCCCTCGTGTGCCGGTTTTCTTT. Its translation: CAWTPRVPVFF. The V call is TRBV30, the J call TRBJ1-1; D is ambiguous. Germline V CDR1 and CDR2: GTSNPN, SVGIG (reference sequence). This CDR3 is 11 amino acids long. Trimming took 4 bases from V and 13 from J, leaving 16 bases between them.